Shown below are 18 T cell receptor beta chains from a single sample sequenced in a study of blood T cell repertoires in COVID-19. Method: immunoSEQ multiplex PCR; TCRdb's copy keeps in-frame clones and lacks some. The table lists about 82,000 clones, around four fifths of them singletons. Specimen: peripheral blood. Receptors were obtained from an elderly man with active or convalescent COVID-19.

The gene calls are TRBV6-2 or TRBV6-3 and TRBJ2-1; 11 nucleotides line up with TRBD2. Germline CDR1 MNHEY, CDR2 SVGEGT. The trim removed 6 bases at V and 4 bases at J, leaving 14 bases unmatched. The CDR3 contains 18 residues. CDR3 amino acids: CASSHRVASGRFYNEQFF. CDR3 DNA sequence: TGTGCCAGCAGCCATAGGGTGGCTAGCGGGAGGTTTTACAATGAGCAGTTCTTC.

For this clone: One junction end does not reproduce the germline sequence, and a read error may be involved. The chain couples TRBV10-3 to TRBJ1-1, with D perhaps TRBD1 (5 bases). CDR3 size: 11 residues. CDR1 is ENHRY, CDR2 SYGVKD, per germline. The CDR3 DNA reads as TGTGCCATCAGTAGGCAACAGGAATTCCTGTTT. Its protein is CAISRQQEFLF.

This chain connects TRBV7-9 to TRBJ2-1, with TRBD1 matching 8 bases. The length of the CDR3 is 17 residues. The germline CDR1 and CDR2 sequences are SEHNR and FQNEAQ (reference sequence). Trimming took 6 bases from V and 6 from J; bases not matched to a gene: 16. In DNA, the CDR3 is TGTGCCAGCAGGCCCAGGGACAGGCCCCAAGGCGGCAATGAGCAGTTCTTC. Protein sequence: CASRPRDRPQGGNEQFF.

This clone was picked up one time. The chain links TRBV21-1 to TRBJ2-5; TRBD2, the table's D call, lacks a check against the DNA. TRBV21-1 is a listed pseudogene. The CDR3 has 14 amino acids. Here the CDR3 DNA reads TGTGCCAGTATCGGAGGGGGGGAGCAAGAGACCCAGTACTTC. This encodes CASIGGGEQETQYF.

The chain links TRBV27 to TRBJ2-1; a possible D gene is TRBD2 (6 bases). The ends were cut back, 5 bases at V and 10 bases at J, with 18 bases in the middle. There are 14 residues in the CDR3. Germline CDR1 MNHEY, CDR2 SMNVEV (reference sequence). The chain's CDR3 is CASSPSLAFREQFF. Written as DNA, the CDR3 is TGTGCCAGCAGTCCGTCCCTAGCGTTCCGGGAGCAGTTCTTC.

This clone was seen a handful of times. The J gene is TRBJ2-2, the V gene TRBV2; 7 positions match TRBD1. This CDR3 spans 15 amino acids. Losses at the gene ends were 7 bases for V and 0 bases for J; bases not matched to a gene: 5. The germline CDR1 and CDR2 sequences are SNHLY and FYNNEI. This chain's CDR3 is CASTPDRPNTGELFF. CDR3 bases: TGTGCCAGCACCCCGGACAGGCCGAACACCGGGGAGCTGTTTTTT.

The chain uses TRBV2 and TRBJ1-2; 12 positions agree with TRBD1. J gave up 4 bases and V 4 bases, and 10 bases lay outside the gene matches. CDR3 length: 17 amino acids. In germline, CDR1 is SNHLY, CDR2 FYNNEI. The DNA of the CDR3 is TGTGCCAGCAGTGCCGGGACAGGGGGCGCAACCCGCTATGGCTACACCTTC. It translates to CASSAGTGGATRYGYTF.

The V gene is TRBV3-1 (or the pseudogene TRBV3-2), the J gene TRBJ2-1; 9 bases are a match to TRBD1. The CDR3 length is 15 residues. The ends lost 2 bases at V and 16 bases at J; junction bases unmatched: 15. Germline-derived CDR1 and CDR2 are LGHDT and YNNKEL (reference sequence). The CDR3 nucleotides read TGTGCCAGCAGCCAACCCGGAATTGCCCGGGACAGGGTTTTCTTC. Amino acids: CASSQPGIARDRVFF.

The chain employs TRBV7-9 and TRBJ2-5, with TRBD2 matching over 14 bases. Germline V gives CDR1 SEHNR, CDR2 FQNEAQ (reference sequence). The junction had 12 bases not matched to a gene; V was cut back by 8 bases and J by 4 bases. This CDR3 region has 17 residues. The CDR3 sequence: CASQPEVGLAGAETQYF. DNA of the CDR3: TGTGCCAGCCAACCCGAGGTGGGACTAGCGGGGGCAGAGACCCAGTACTTC.

This clone was picked up a small number of times. The chain combines TRBV6-5 with TRBJ1-2; maybe TRBD1 (6 bases). The CDR3 extends over 14 amino acids. Trimming left V 10 bases short and J 0 bases short, with 15 bases between. Germline CDR1 and CDR2: MNHEY and SVGAGI. The CDR3 sequence: CATGRTAPNYGYTF. Here the CDR3 DNA reads TGTGCCACTGGCAGGACAGCCCCTAACTATGGCTACACCTTC.

V and J are TRBV5-1 and TRBJ2-3, with 7 bases matching TRBD2. This CDR3 spans 14 amino acids. Germline V lookup: CDR1 SGHRS, CDR2 YFSETQ. J gave up 3 bases and V 3 bases, and 4 bases lay outside the gene matches. The DNA for the CDR3 is TGCGCCAGCAGCTCGGGGGGAGGTACAGATACGCAGTATTTT. The encoded protein is CASSSGGGTDTQYF.

This rearrangement joins TRBV10-3 to TRBJ1-5; D is unresolved. Trimming removed 4 bases from V and 3 bases from J, with 10 bases in between. Germline assignment: CDR1 ENHRY and CDR2 SYGVKD. This CDR3 region has 14 residues. This CDR3 is CAISALGDNQPQHF. In DNA, the CDR3 is TGTGCCATCAGTGCTCTAGGTGACAATCAGCCCCAGCATTTT.

This chain uses TRBV7-2 with TRBJ1-5; 8 bases agree with TRBD1. This CDR3 region has 16 residues. V gave up 4 bases and J gave up 2 bases; unmatched junction bases: 7. CDR1 is SGHTA, CDR2 FQGNSA, per germline. CDR3 residues: CASSSEQGVRNQPQHF. Written as DNA, the CDR3 is TGTGCCAGCAGCTCCGAACAGGGGGTACGCAATCAGCCCCAGCATTTT.

This chain links TRBV29-1 with TRBJ1-2, with D tentatively TRBD1 (6 bases). Between the trimmed V and J ends, which lost 3 bases and 8 bases, there was a span of 13 bases. There are 12 residues in the CDR3. Germline V gene data show CDR1 as SQVTM and CDR2 as ANQGSEA. CDR3 region: CSVEFAGEGYTF. The CDR3, as DNA: TGCAGCGTTGAGTTCGCAGGGGAAGGCTACACCTTC. The full variable domain, rest sourced from reference TRBV29-1 and TRBJ1-2, is SAVISQKPSRDICQRGTSLTIQCQVDSQVTMMFWYRQQPGQSLTLIATANQGSEATYESGFVIDKFPISRPNLTFSTLTVSNMSPEDSSIYLCSVEFAGEGYTFGSGTRLTVV.

The V call is TRBV5-5, the J call TRBJ2-7; 7 bases agree with TRBD1. This CDR3 contains 15 residues. Germline V gene lookup returns CDR1 SGHKS and CDR2 YYEKEE (reference sequence). J was trimmed by 3 bases and V by 4 bases; bases with no gene match: 10. The CDR3 coding sequence is TGTGCCAGCAGCGCCCTGACAGGGATGGGCTACGAGCAGTACGTC. Its protein product is CASSALTGMGYEQYV.

V is TRBV7-2 and J is TRBJ1-4; 8 nucleotides match TRBD1. The CDR3 is made up of 17 amino acids. The germline CDR1 and CDR2 sequences are SGHTA and FQGNSA. The J segment lost 5 bases and the V segment lost 1 base, leaving 9 bases of the junction unmatched. The CDR3, as DNA: TGTGCCAGCAGCTTAGAGCGCCCACAGGGGGGCAATGAAAAACTGTTTTTT. It codes for CASSLERPQGGNEKLFF.

J is TRBJ2-3 and V is TRBV12-5; D gene ambiguous. Germline loops: CDR1 LGHNT, CDR2 FRNRAP. V lost 4 bases and J 7 bases, leaving 18 bases between the germline ends. This CDR3 is built from 15 residues. CDR3 protein: CASGSTRGSLNTQYF. CDR3 DNA: TGTGCTAGTGGTTCCACGAGAGGTAGCCTGAATACGCAGTATTTT. Full variable domain (outside the CDR3, taken from reference TRBV12-5 and TRBJ2-3): DARVTQTPRHKVTEMGQEVTMRCQPILGHNTVFWYRQTMMQGLELLAYFRNRAPLDDSGMPKDRFSAEMPDATLATLKIQPSEPRDSAVYFCASGSTRGSLNTQYFGPGTRLTVL.

CDR3 in amino acids: CASSAAVLAPRRTGELFF. The CDR3 DNA sequence: TGCGCCAGCAGCGCCGCGGTACTAGCGCCCCGGAGGACCGGGGAGCTGTTTTTT. This sequence joins TRBV5-1 and TRBJ2-2; 7 positions agree with TRBD2. Germline CDR1 is SGHRS and CDR2 is YFSETQ. This CDR3 region has 18 residues. After removal of 4 bases from V and 5 bases from J, the junction contained 17 bases not matched to a gene.